This passage covers 30 T cell receptor beta chains from one sample sequenced in a study of blood T cell repertoires in COVID-19. Clones were read by immunoSEQ multiplex PCR, and TCRdb kept only the in-frame ones, dropping some. Of 350,000 to 450,000 clones listed, around 91% are singletons. Material for sequencing was PBMCs or T cells enriched from blood (not recorded which). Receptors were obtained from a man aged 25 to 40 who had recovered from COVID-19.

The gene calls are TRBV6-5 and TRBJ1-5; TRBD1 is a possible D gene (6 bases). The germline gives CDR1 MNHEY, CDR2 SVGAGI. V lost 6 bases and J 6 bases, leaving 15 bases between the germline ends. The CDR3 runs 14 residues. The chain's CDR3 is CASRPTGNGQPQHF. CDR3 DNA sequence: TGTGCCAGCAGGCCTACAGGGAACGGTCAGCCCCAGCATTTT.

The rearrangement uses TRBV2 and TRBJ2-5; D remains unclear. CDR3 length equals 13 residues. Trimming removed 4 bases at V and 5 bases at J, with 11 bases between. Per the germline V gene, CDR1 is SNHLY and CDR2 is FYNNEI. The CDR3 here is CASSVVARETQYF. The CDR3 DNA reads TGTGCCAGCAGTGTCGTAGCAAGGGAGACCCAGTACTTC.

This rearrangement joins TRBV5-1 to TRBJ1-1; 9 bases map to TRBD1. Germline CDR1 SGHRS, CDR2 YFSETQ. V was clipped by 5 bases and J by 2 bases; unmatched bases: 10. The CDR3 has 16 residues. Here the CDR3 DNA reads TGCGCCAGCAGTTTCCCCCCGGGACAGGGAAACACTGAAGCTTTCTTT. This codes for CASSFPPGQGNTEAFF.

The chain carries TRBV14 and TRBJ1-6; 7 positions agree with TRBD1. Germline CDR1 SGHDN, CDR2 FVKESK. The V segment lost 2 bases and the J segment 10 bases; nucleotides outside the gene matches: 5. This CDR3 is 14 amino acids long. CDR3 DNA sequence: TGTGCCAGCAGCCAAAGCAGGGGGATATCACCCCTCCACTTT. This encodes CASSQSRGISPLHF.

The rearrangement uses TRBV19 and TRBJ2-7; D possibly corresponds to TRBD2 (5 bases). This CDR3 is built from 12 residues. Germline V CDR1 and CDR2: LNHDA, SQIVND (reference sequence). The V end was cut by 6 bases, the J end by 3 bases, with 9 bases between. The CDR3 DNA reads as TGTGCCAGTAGCCTGGGGAGCTACGAGCAGTACTTC. As protein: CASSLGSYEQYF.

The chain is built from TRBV18 and TRBJ1-3, with 8 bases identical to TRBD1. V lost 4 bases to trimming and J lost 4 bases; unmatched junction nucleotides: 9. The CDR3 covers 16 residues. Germline loops: CDR1 KGHSH, CDR2 LQKENI. The CDR3 is CASSLGQAAGGNTIYF. DNA for the CDR3: TGTGCCAGCTCACTGGGACAGGCGGCTGGGGGAAACACCATATATTTT.

The chain is built from TRBV6-5 and TRBJ1-4; D call uncertain. Germline V gives CDR1 MNHEY, CDR2 SVGAGI. The CDR3 is 11 amino acids. Trimming took 7 bases from V and 8 from J, leaving 8 bases between them. The CDR3 bases are TGTGCCAGCACGATAGAGGAAAAACTGTTTTTT. Protein sequence: CASTIEEKLFF.

This chain joins TRBV11-2 and TRBJ2-3; D perhaps matches TRBD2 (6 bases). Germline CDR1 is SGHAT and CDR2 is FQNNGV. V was clipped by 4 bases and J by 3 bases, with 11 bases between them. CDR3 length equals 14 residues. This CDR3 reads CASSSEGRTDTQYF. The CDR3 coding sequence is TGTGCCAGCAGCTCCGAAGGGAGGACAGATACGCAGTATTTT.

CDR3 in amino acids: CASSQAWTASYEQYF. The DNA of the CDR3 is TGCGCCAGCAGCCAAGCATGGACAGCTTCCTACGAGCAGTACTTC. V and J are TRBV4-1 and TRBJ2-7; D possibly corresponds to TRBD1 (6 bases). Germline V gene data show CDR1 as MGHRA and CDR2 as YSYEKL. The CDR3 sequence is 15 residues long. Trimming stripped 1 base from V and 1 base from J, with 11 bases between.

This clone occurred once. The genes are TRBV12-5 and TRBJ2-3; 8 nucleotides line up with TRBD2. The J segment lost 5 bases and the V segment lost 0 bases, leaving 10 bases of the junction unmatched. CDR3 size: 17 residues. The V gene's germline CDR1 is LGHNT and CDR2 FRNRAP. CDR3 DNA: TGTGCTAGTGGTTTGGTACTCGGGACTAGGTTGGGAGATACGCAGTATTTT. It specifies CASGLVLGTRLGDTQYF.

The chain uses TRBV5-4 and TRBJ2-5, with D possibly matching TRBD1 (6 bases). The CDR3 is made up of 14 amino acids. Germline assignment: CDR1 SGHNT and CDR2 YYREEE (reference sequence). Trimming took 1 base from V and 4 from J, leaving 11 bases between them. CDR3 sequence: CASSLQGFRETQYF. The DNA for the CDR3 is TGTGCCAGCAGCTTGCAGGGGTTCCGAGAGACCCAGTACTTC.

J is TRBJ2-7 and V is TRBV7-2; 13 nucleotides match TRBD2. Trimming cost V 1 base and J 2 bases; bases outside gene matches: 8. Germline assignment: CDR1 SGHTA and CDR2 FQGNSA. The CDR3 contains 18 residues. CDR3 bases: TGTGCCAGCAGCTTAGGGGCTTGGACTAGCGGGAGCCCCTACGAGCAGTACTTC. Translation gives CASSLGAWTSGSPYEQYF.

The chain combines TRBV5-1 with TRBJ1-2; TRBD1 agrees at 7 bases. The germline V gene has CDR1 SGHRS and CDR2 YFSETQ. Trimming removed 4 bases from V and 3 bases from J; junction bases left unmatched: 3. The CDR3 covers 13 residues. The DNA of the CDR3 is TGCGCCAGCAGCGTGGGACAGTACTATGGCTACACCTTC. Protein: CASSVGQYYGYTF.

The chain joins TRBV28 to TRBJ2-7; tentatively, D is TRBD1 (5 bases). In germline, CDR1 is MDHEN, CDR2 SYDVKM. This CDR3 has 14 amino acids. Trimming left V 2 bases short and J 3 bases short, with 11 bases between. Here the CDR3 reads CASSLDGAIYEQYF. In nucleotides, the CDR3 is TGTGCCAGCAGTTTAGATGGGGCTATCTACGAGCAGTACTTC.

The V gene is TRBV27, the J gene TRBJ2-1, with 13 bases matching TRBD2. Germline trimming cut 3 bases from V and 7 bases from J; bases unmatched to any gene: 3. Germline V CDR1 and CDR2: MNHEY, SMNVEV (reference sequence). CDR3 length: 15 amino acids. The CDR3 sequence is CASSFGTSGNNEQFF. Written as DNA, the CDR3 is TGTGCCAGCAGTTTTGGGACTAGCGGGAATAATGAGCAGTTCTTC.

This clone was observed once. The DNA of the CDR3 is TGTGCCAGCCATTTACAGGGTAGCACCGGGGAGCTGTTTTTT. It specifies CASHLQGSTGELFF. The chain has TRBV19 and TRBJ2-2, with a tentative D call TRBD1 (6 bases). Trimming pared 9 bases from V and 4 bases from J, leaving 15 bases between. Germline CDR1 is LNHDA and CDR2 is SQIVND (reference sequence). The CDR3 sequence is 14 residues long.

This rearrangement joins TRBV19 to TRBJ2-1; the D is unclear. The CDR3 extends over 13 amino acids. CDR1 is LNHDA and CDR2 is SQIVND in the germline V gene (reference sequence). V shed 6 bases and J shed 5 bases, with 11 bases lying between them. This CDR3 reads CASRNGENNEQFF. CDR3 DNA sequence: TGTGCCAGTAGGAACGGAGAAAACAATGAGCAGTTCTTC. The complete variable domain, with remaining parts taken from reference TRBV19 and TRBJ2-1, reads DGGITQSPKYLFRKEGQNVTLSCEQNLNHDAMYWYRQDPGQGLRLIYYSQIVNDFQKGDIAEGYSVSREKKESFPLTVTSAQKNPTAFYLCASRNGENNEQFFGPGTRLTVL.

The rearrangement uses TRBV5-1 and TRBJ2-7; 8 positions agree with TRBD2. This CDR3 has 15 residues. V dropped 3 bases and J dropped 0; count of bases not matched to a gene: 5. CDR1 and CDR2 from the germline V gene are SGHRS and YFSETQ. As DNA, the CDR3 is TGCGCCAGCAGCTCCTCTAGCGGGCCCTCCTACGAGCAGTACTTC. Protein: CASSSSSGPSYEQYF.

V is TRBV12-5 and J is TRBJ1-4, with 8 bases fitting TRBD1. Germline lookup yields CDR1 LGHNT and CDR2 FRNRAP. This CDR3 is built from 14 residues. J was trimmed by 4 bases and V by 6 bases; bases with no gene match: 4. In DNA form, the CDR3 reads TGTGCTAGTGGGACGGGACAGGTTAATGAAAAACTGTTTTTT. Translated: CASGTGQVNEKLFF.

The chain recombines TRBV7-8 with TRBJ2-5; TRBD1 aligns across 11 bases. V shed 5 bases and J 5 bases; nucleotides not matched to a gene: 10. The CDR3 spans 16 residues. Germline loops: CDR1 SGHVS, CDR2 FQNEAQ. This chain's CDR3 is CASSPDRGRFRETQYF. The CDR3 DNA follows: TGTGCCAGCAGCCCGGACAGGGGGCGCTTCCGGGAGACCCAGTACTTC.

This clone has only one observation. The gene calls are TRBV25-1 and TRBJ1-6; D gene unclear. V lost 0 bases to trimming and J lost 9 bases, with 18 bases between them. This CDR3 comprises 17 residues. CDR1 and CDR2 (germline): MGHDK, SYGVNS. CDR3 nucleotide sequence: TGTGCCAGCAGTGAATATCTCGAGGGCTGGGGTCCTTCACCCCTCCACTTT. Its translation is CASSEYLEGWGPSPLHF.

This chain uses TRBV5-1 with TRBJ2-7; 7 nucleotides align to TRBD1. V shed 5 bases and J 0 bases; nucleotides not matched to a gene: 2. Germline CDR1 SGHRS, CDR2 YFSETQ. The CDR3 loop spans 13 amino acids. In DNA, the CDR3 is TGCGCCAGCAGGGGACAGAGCTCCTACGAGCAGTACTTC. This encodes CASRGQSSYEQYF.

The J gene is TRBJ1-1, the V gene TRBV5-1; D uncertain. The V end was cut by 4 bases, the J end by 3 bases, with 10 bases between. This CDR3 region has 13 residues. The V gene's germline CDR1 is SGHRS and CDR2 YFSETQ. CDR3: CASSPYSHTEAFF. CDR3 nucleotides: TGCGCCAGCAGCCCTTACAGTCACACTGAAGCTTTCTTT.

The table lists this clone with a count of one. CDR3 in amino acids: CASRRTSGSLVSSTDTQYF. The CDR3 nucleotides are TGTGCCAGCAGGCGGACTAGCGGGAGTTTGGTCTCTAGCACAGATACGCAGTATTTT. V and J are TRBV2 and TRBJ2-3; 13 nucleotides match TRBD2. This CDR3 has 19 residues. V gave up 6 bases and J gave up 0 bases; unmatched junction bases: 12. Germline CDR1 and CDR2: SNHLY and FYNNEI.

The chain joins TRBV3-1 (or the pseudogene TRBV3-2) to TRBJ1-1, with D perhaps TRBD1 (6 bases). The V end lost 7 bases, the J end lost 4 bases, and 13 bases lay between the germline ends. Germline lookup yields CDR1 LGHDT and CDR2 YNNKEL (reference sequence). The CDR3 loop spans 13 amino acids. This CDR3 is CASTNRGSTEAFF. The CDR3 DNA is TGTGCCAGCACCAATAGGGGGAGCACTGAAGCTTTCTTT.

The chain carries TRBV7-2 and TRBJ1-5; 7 positions agree with TRBD1. The ends lost 1 base at V and 4 bases at J; junction bases unmatched: 4. This CDR3 spans 15 amino acids. The germline V gene has CDR1 SGHTA and CDR2 FQGNSA. The chain's CDR3 is CASSLENRGNQPQHF. The CDR3 DNA reads TGTGCCAGCAGCTTAGAAAACAGGGGAAATCAGCCCCAGCATTTT.

As DNA, the CDR3 is TGTGCCAGCAGCCGCCTAGCGGGAGGGCCGGTCTATGAGCAGTTCTTC. As protein: CASSRLAGGPVYEQFF. The rearrangement uses TRBV7-3 and TRBJ2-1, with TRBD2 matching 12 bases. The CDR3 consists of 16 residues. J was trimmed by 8 bases and V by 5 bases; bases with no gene match: 10. CDR1 and CDR2 from the germline V gene are SGHTA and FQGTGA.

J is TRBJ2-2 and V is TRBV13; D gene ambiguous. Germline V lookup: CDR1 PRHDT, CDR2 FYEKMQ (reference sequence). The V and J ends lost 6 bases and 8 bases respectively, with 7 bases between them. The CDR3 runs 11 residues. The CDR3 loop is CASRMRGELFF. The DNA for the CDR3 is TGTGCCAGCAGGATGAGGGGGGAGCTGTTTTTT.

This chain connects TRBV28 to TRBJ2-7; 9 bases line up with TRBD1. The CDR3 length is 16 residues. J was trimmed by 0 bases and V by 6 bases; bases with no gene match: 9. From germline, CDR1 is MDHEN and CDR2 SYDVKM. CDR3: CASRNPQGASSYEQYF. The CDR3 DNA sequence: TGTGCCAGCAGAAACCCACAGGGGGCAAGCTCCTACGAGCAGTACTTC.

The CDR3 sequence is CASSPPTGAGAKNIQYF. In DNA, the CDR3 is TGCGCCAGCAGCCCCCCCACAGGGGCTGGAGCCAAAAACATTCAGTACTTC. The chain couples TRBV4-1 to TRBJ2-4; 7 positions agree with TRBD1. CDR1 is MGHRA and CDR2 is YSYEKL in the germline V gene. J lost 0 bases, V lost 4 bases, and 9 bases had no gene match. This CDR3 contains 17 residues.